The 16 T cell receptor beta chains listed next were all sequenced from one sample in a study of OX40 agonist ivuxolimab in advanced cancers. The library came from the immunoSEQ multiplex PCR assay. TCRdb mirrors the immuneACCESS table, restricted to in-frame sequences. Some clones are absent from its copies; in checked studies, under half trace to an unresolved V gene, and the reason for the others is unknown. The sample has approximately 62,000 clones on record, over 90% of them singletons. The ten largest account for over 10% of the sample. The source was CD4+ or CD8+ T cells sorted from blood, collected in a trial of the OX40 agonist ivuxolimab. These receptors all come from an adult with an advanced solid tumor such as melanoma, head and neck, liver or kidney cancer.

This rearrangement joins TRBV14 to TRBJ1-2; D is perhaps TRBD1 (6 bases). V was shortened by 3 bases and J by 3 bases, with 8 bases between the two germline ends. Per the germline V gene, CDR1 is SGHDN and CDR2 is FVKESK. The CDR3 consists of 13 residues. The CDR3 sequence: CASSQQGYYGYTF. The CDR3 DNA sequence: TGTGCCAGCAGCCAGCAGGGGTACTATGGCTACACCTTC.

The chain couples TRBV10-3 to TRBJ2-1; D is possibly TRBD1 (6 bases). V lost 2 bases to trimming and J lost 3 bases, with 11 bases between them. The CDR3 sequence is 15 residues long. CDR1 is ENHRY and CDR2 is SYGVKD in the germline V gene. CDR3 loop: CAISEPRDIYNEQFF. The CDR3 nucleotides read TGTGCCATCAGTGAGCCAAGGGACATCTACAATGAGCAGTTCTTC.

J is TRBJ1-2 and V is TRBV27, with D possibly matching TRBD1 (5 bases). In germline, CDR1 is MNHEY, CDR2 SMNVEV (reference sequence). V lost 7 bases and J lost 4, with 19 bases in between. The CDR3 is 15 amino acids. CDR3 coding DNA: TGTGCCAGCACGCCCTTGGGGGGAACGACCTATGGCTACACCTTC. Amino acids: CASTPLGGTTYGYTF.

The table lists this clone with a count of one. The chain combines TRBV4-2 with TRBJ2-1; D is possibly TRBD2 (5 bases). With 0 bases removed from V and 2 bases from J, the gap between germline ends came to 23 bases. Germline V gives CDR1 LGHNA, CDR2 YNFKEQ. The CDR3 has 20 amino acids. This CDR3 is CASSQEGWRTPLLPYNEQFF. The CDR3 nucleotides are TGTGCCAGCAGCCAAGAAGGTTGGCGGACTCCACTCCTTCCCTACAATGAGCAGTTCTTC.

This sequence joins TRBV6-6 and TRBJ1-1; no reliable D call. V was pared by 3 bases and J by 5 bases, with 13 bases between. Germline-derived CDR1 and CDR2 are MNHNY and SVGAGI (reference sequence). There are 14 residues in the CDR3. Here the CDR3 reads CASSYPDGETEAFF. Written as DNA, the CDR3 is TGTGCCAGCAGTTATCCGGACGGGGAAACTGAAGCTTTCTTT.

J is TRBJ2-7 and V is TRBV7-8, with TRBD1 matching 7 bases. The CDR3 contains 13 residues. The V segment lost 5 bases and the J segment 6 bases; nucleotides outside the gene matches: 7. CDR1 is SGHVS and CDR2 is FQNEAQ in the germline V gene. CDR3 bases: TGTGCCAGCAGCCCCGGGACAGCAGGCGAGCAGTACTTC. This codes for CASSPGTAGEQYF. Full variable domain (rest looked up from reference TRBV7-8 and TRBJ2-7): GAGVSQSPRYKVAKRGQDVALRCDPISGHVSLFWYQQALGQGPEFLTYFQNEAQLDKSGLPSDRFFAERPEGSVSTLKIQRTQQEDSAVYLCASSPGTAGEQYFGPGTRLTVT.

V is TRBV5-1 and J is TRBJ2-7, with 9 bases lining up with TRBD2. The trim removed 1 base at V and 4 bases at J, leaving 12 bases unmatched. The CDR3 totals 17 residues. The germline V gene has CDR1 SGHRS and CDR2 YFSETQ. The CDR3 DNA reads as TGCGCCAGCAGCTTGAATAGTCTAGGGCGGGAGGGGTACGAGCAGTACTTC. Its protein product is CASSLNSLGREGYEQYF.

V is TRBV5-1 and J is TRBJ2-7; 7 bases line up with TRBD1. CDR1 and CDR2 (germline): SGHRS, YFSETQ. This CDR3 region has 13 residues. Trimming removed 4 bases from V and 7 bases from J; junction bases left unmatched: 8. The CDR3 DNA reads TGCGCCAGCAGCAGGGACAGAGGGGAGGAGCAGTACTTC. Translated, it gives CASSRDRGEEQYF.

The chain uses TRBV7-9 and TRBJ2-2; tentatively, D is TRBD1 (6 bases). V shed 8 bases and J shed 5 bases, with 18 bases lying between them. The CDR3 is made up of 15 amino acids. Germline CDR1 is SEHNR and CDR2 is FQNEAQ (reference sequence). The CDR3 here is CASGQNRERTGELFF. The CDR3 DNA is TGTGCCAGCGGCCAAAACAGGGAGAGGACCGGGGAGCTGTTTTTT.

This chain links TRBV6-6 with TRBJ1-2; D ambiguous. The CDR3 length is 16 residues. The germline CDR1 and CDR2 sequences are MNHNY and SVGAGI (reference sequence). Trimming cost V 2 bases and J 0 bases, with 13 bases left between them. CDR3 bases: TGTGCCAGCAGTTACGGACTAGCGGACCCTAACTATGGCTACACCTTC. It translates to CASSYGLADPNYGYTF.

This clone occurred once. J is TRBJ1-1 and V is TRBV19; possible D gene TRBD1, 5 bases. V was clipped by 3 bases and J by 1 base, with 9 bases between them. The length of the CDR3 is 14 residues. Germline values: CDR1 LNHDA, CDR2 SQIVND (reference sequence). The CDR3 reads CASSIEGQNTEAFF. The CDR3 DNA follows: TGTGCCAGTAGTATCGAGGGGCAGAACACTGAAGCTTTCTTT.

The V and J genes are TRBV19 and TRBJ1-3; the D gene is possibly TRBD1 (6 bases). This CDR3 region has 17 residues. V lost 0 bases to trimming and J lost 0 bases, with 12 bases between them. CDR1 and CDR2 from the germline V gene are LNHDA and SQIVND (reference sequence). The CDR3 DNA sequence: TGTGCCAGTAGTATAGAGGACAGTTACTTCTCTGGAAACACCATATATTTT. Encoded protein: CASSIEDSYFSGNTIYF.

The CDR3 bases are TGCGCCAGCAGCTTGGGGCAGGGAGGACAGCCCCAGCATTTT. The encoded protein is CASSLGQGGQPQHF. The chain employs TRBV5-1 and TRBJ1-5, with a tentative D call TRBD1 (5 bases). CDR3 length: 14 residues. Trimming left V 0 bases short and J 7 bases short, with 11 bases between. CDR1 and CDR2 (germline): SGHRS, YFSETQ. The complete variable domain, with remaining parts taken from reference TRBV5-1 and TRBJ1-5, reads KAGVTQTPRYLIKTRGQQVTLSCSPISGHRSVSWYQQTPGQGLQFLFEYFSETQRNKGNFPGRFSGRQFSNSRSEMNVSTLELGDSALYLCASSLGQGGQPQHFGDGTRLSIL.

V gene TRBV19 combines with J gene TRBJ1-6; 9 bases are shared with TRBD1. CDR1 and CDR2 from the germline V gene are LNHDA and SQIVND (reference sequence). The CDR3 has 15 residues. Germline trimming cut 3 bases from V and 7 bases from J; bases unmatched to any gene: 4. The CDR3 protein is CASSILTGGNSPLHF. The CDR3 nucleotides read TGTGCCAGTAGTATCCTGACAGGGGGAAATTCACCCCTCCACTTT. Full variable domain (rest looked up from reference TRBV19 and TRBJ1-6): DGGITQSPKYLFRKEGQNVTLSCEQNLNHDAMYWYRQDPGQGLRLIYYSQIVNDFQKGDIAEGYSVSREKKESFPLTVTSAQKNPTAFYLCASSILTGGNSPLHFGNGTRLTVT.

This clone was detected once. The rearrangement links TRBV27 to TRBJ2-7; 8 bases map to TRBD1. CDR3 length equals 13 residues. Trimming cost V 2 bases and J 5 bases; bases outside gene matches: 2. CDR1 MNHEY and CDR2 SMNVEV come from the germline V gene (reference sequence). The DNA for the CDR3 is TGTGCCAGCAGTTTACAGGGGGCCAACGAGCAGTACTTC. As protein: CASSLQGANEQYF.

V is TRBV4-1 and J is TRBJ2-6; D possibly corresponds to TRBD2 (5 bases). The CDR3 has 18 residues. The germline V gene encodes CDR1 MGHRA and CDR2 YSYEKL. V was shortened by 0 bases and J by 6 bases, with 18 bases between the two germline ends. The CDR3 nucleotides are TGCGCCAGCAGCCAAGATCGGAGGACTGTCCAGGAGGCCAACGTCCTGACTTTC. Its protein is CASSQDRRTVQEANVLTF.